A single TCR beta chain is shown here with its context. The sample belongs to a study of T cells in Graves' hyperthyroidism and ophthalmopathy. Trimming cost V 5 bases and J 0 bases, with 11 bases left between them. The CDR3 covers 16 residues. Germline V gene data show CDR1 as SGHAT and CDR2 as FQNNGV. RNA transcripts provided the source from which TCR beta CDR3 regions were amplified. During a first-round RT-PCR of the TCR CDR3, the HTBI primer set was used. One entry per CDR3 protein results from TCRdb running MiXCR on the multiplex PCR reads. The table includes some 200,000 distinct CDR3 sequences, approximately 17% detected once.

Material: blood. V and J are TRBV11-2 and TRBJ1-6; D ambiguous. The sequence was obtained from a man in his forties or fifties with Graves' hyperthyroidism. As DNA, the CDR3 is TGTGCCAGCAGCGCACCCCCTAGCTCCTATAATTCACCCCTCCACTTT. Its protein product is CASSAPPSSYNSPLHF.